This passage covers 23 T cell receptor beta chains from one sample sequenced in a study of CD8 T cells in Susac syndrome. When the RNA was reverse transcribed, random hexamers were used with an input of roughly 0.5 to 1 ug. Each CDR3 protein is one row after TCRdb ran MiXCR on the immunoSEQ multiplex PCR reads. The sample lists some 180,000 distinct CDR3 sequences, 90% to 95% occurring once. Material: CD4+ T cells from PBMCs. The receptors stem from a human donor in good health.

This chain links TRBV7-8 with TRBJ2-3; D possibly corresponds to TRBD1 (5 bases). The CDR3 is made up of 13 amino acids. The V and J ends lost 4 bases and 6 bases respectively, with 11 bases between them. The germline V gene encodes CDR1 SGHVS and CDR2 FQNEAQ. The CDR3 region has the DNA TGTGCCAGCAGCTCCAGGGAAGTGGATACGCAGTATTTT. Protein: CASSSREVDTQYF.

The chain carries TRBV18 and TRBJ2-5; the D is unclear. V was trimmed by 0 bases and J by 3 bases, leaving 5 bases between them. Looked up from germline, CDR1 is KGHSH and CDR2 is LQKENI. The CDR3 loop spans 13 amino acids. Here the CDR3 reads CASSPPNEETQYF. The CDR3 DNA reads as TGTGCCAGCTCACCACCGAACGAAGAGACCCAGTACTTC.

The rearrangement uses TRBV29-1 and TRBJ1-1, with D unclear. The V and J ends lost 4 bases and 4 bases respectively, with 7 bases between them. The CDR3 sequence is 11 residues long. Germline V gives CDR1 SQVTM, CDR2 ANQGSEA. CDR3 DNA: TGCAGCGTTGTACGGGGCACTGAAGCTTTCTTT. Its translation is CSVVRGTEAFF.

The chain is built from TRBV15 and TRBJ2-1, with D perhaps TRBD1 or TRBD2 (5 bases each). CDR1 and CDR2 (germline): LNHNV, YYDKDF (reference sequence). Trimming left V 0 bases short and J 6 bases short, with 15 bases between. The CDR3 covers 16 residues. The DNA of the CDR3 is TGTGCCACCAGCAGAGAGGGACGAAACCGGGCCAATGAGCAGTTCTTC. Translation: CATSREGRNRANEQFF.

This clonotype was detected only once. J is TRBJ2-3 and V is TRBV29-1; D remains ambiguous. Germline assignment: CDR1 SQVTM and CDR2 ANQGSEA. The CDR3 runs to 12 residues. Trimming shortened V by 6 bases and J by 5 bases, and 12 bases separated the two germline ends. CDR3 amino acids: CSVLGPRDTQYF. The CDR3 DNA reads TGCAGCGTCCTCGGGCCCCGAGATACGCAGTATTTT.

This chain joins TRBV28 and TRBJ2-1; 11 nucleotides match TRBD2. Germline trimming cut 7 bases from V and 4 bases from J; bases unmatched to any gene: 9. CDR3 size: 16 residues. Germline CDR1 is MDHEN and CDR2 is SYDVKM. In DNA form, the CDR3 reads TGTGCCAGCATGACTAGCGGGACCACTTTTTACAATGAGCAGTTCTTC. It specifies CASMTSGTTFYNEQFF.

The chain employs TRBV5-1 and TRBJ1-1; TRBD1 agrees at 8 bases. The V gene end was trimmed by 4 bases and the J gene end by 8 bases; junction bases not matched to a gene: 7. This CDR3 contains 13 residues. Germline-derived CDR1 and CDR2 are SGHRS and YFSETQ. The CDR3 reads CASSLRTGIEAFF. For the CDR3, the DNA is TGCGCCAGCAGCCTGAGGACAGGGATCGAAGCTTTCTTT.

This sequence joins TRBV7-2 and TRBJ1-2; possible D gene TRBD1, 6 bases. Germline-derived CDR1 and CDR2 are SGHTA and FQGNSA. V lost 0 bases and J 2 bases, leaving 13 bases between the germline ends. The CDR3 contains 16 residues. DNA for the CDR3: TGTGCCAGCAGCTTAGCTTTGGGGACACCGAACTATGGCTACACCTTC. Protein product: CASSLALGTPNYGYTF.

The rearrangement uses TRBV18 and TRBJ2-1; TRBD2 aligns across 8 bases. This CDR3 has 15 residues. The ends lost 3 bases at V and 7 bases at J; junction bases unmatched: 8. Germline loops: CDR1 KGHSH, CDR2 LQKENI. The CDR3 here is CASSPEAGAWNEQFF. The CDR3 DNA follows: TGTGCCAGCTCACCCGAAGCGGGGGCGTGGAATGAGCAGTTCTTC.

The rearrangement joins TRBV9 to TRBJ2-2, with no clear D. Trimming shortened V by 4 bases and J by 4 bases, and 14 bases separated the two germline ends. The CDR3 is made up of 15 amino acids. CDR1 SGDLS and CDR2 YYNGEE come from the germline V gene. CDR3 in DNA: TGTGCCAGCAGCCCGCAATTAAGGTTCACCGGGGAGCTGTTTTTT. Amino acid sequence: CASSPQLRFTGELFF.

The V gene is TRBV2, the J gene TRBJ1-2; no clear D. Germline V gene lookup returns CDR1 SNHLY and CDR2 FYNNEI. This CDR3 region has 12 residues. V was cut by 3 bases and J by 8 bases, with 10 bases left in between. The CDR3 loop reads CASSDWGRGYTF. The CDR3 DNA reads TGTGCCAGCAGTGACTGGGGAAGGGGCTACACCTTC.

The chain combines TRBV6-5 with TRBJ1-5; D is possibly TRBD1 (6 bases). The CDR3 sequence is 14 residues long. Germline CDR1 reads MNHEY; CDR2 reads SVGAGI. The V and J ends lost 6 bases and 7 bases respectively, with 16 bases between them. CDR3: CASRTTGMGQPQHF. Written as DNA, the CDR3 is TGTGCCAGCAGAACCACAGGGATGGGACAGCCCCAGCATTTT.

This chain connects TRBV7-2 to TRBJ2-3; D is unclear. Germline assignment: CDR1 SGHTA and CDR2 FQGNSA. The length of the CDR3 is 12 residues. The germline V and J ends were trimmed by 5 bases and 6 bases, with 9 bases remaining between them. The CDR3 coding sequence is TGTGCCAGCAGCCGAGGAATGGATACGCAGTATTTT. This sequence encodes CASSRGMDTQYF.

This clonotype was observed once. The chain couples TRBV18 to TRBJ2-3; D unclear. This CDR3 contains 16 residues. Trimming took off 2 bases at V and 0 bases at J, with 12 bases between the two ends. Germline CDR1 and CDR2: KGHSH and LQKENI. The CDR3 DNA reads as TGTGCCAGCTCACCAGGTGTTGGTCCTAGCACAGATACGCAGTATTTT. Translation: CASSPGVGPSTDTQYF.

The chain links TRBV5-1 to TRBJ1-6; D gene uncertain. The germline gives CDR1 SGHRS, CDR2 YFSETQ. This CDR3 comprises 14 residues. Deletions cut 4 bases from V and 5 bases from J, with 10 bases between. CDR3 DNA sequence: TGCGCCAGCAGCCTCAACAGTGATAATTCACCCCTCCACTTT. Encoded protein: CASSLNSDNSPLHF.

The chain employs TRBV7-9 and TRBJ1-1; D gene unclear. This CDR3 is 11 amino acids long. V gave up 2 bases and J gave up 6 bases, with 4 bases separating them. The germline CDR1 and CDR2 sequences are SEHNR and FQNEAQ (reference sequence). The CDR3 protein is CASSLNSEAFF. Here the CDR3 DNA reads TGTGCCAGCAGCTTAAACTCTGAAGCTTTCTTT.

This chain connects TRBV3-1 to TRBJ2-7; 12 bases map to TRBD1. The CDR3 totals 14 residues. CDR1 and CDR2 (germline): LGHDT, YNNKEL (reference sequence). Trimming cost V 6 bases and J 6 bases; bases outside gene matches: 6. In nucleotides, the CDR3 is TGTGCCAGCAGTCGGGGACAGGGGGCAGGCGAGCAGTACTTC. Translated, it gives CASSRGQGAGEQYF.

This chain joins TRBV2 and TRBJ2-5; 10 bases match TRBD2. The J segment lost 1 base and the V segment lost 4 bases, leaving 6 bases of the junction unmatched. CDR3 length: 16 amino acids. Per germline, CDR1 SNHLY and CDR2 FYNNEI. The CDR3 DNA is TGTGCCAGCAGTGTTCAGCGGGGGGGTCCCCAAGAGACCCAGTACTTC. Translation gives CASSVQRGGPQETQYF.

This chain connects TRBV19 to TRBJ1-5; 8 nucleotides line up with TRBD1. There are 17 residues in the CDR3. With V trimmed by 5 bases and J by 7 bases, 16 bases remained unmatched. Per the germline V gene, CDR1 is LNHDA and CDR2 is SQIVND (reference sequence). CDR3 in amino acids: CASSGGTGARSYQPQHF. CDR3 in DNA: TGTGCCAGTAGTGGGGGGACAGGCGCCAGATCGTACCAGCCCCAGCATTTT.

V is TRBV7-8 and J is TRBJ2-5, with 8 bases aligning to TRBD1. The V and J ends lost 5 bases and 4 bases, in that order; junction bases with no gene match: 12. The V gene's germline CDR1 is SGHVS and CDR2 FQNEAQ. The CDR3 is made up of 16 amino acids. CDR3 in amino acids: CASSPRTGWVTETQYF. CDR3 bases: TGTGCCAGCAGCCCACGGACAGGGTGGGTAACAGAGACCCAGTACTTC.

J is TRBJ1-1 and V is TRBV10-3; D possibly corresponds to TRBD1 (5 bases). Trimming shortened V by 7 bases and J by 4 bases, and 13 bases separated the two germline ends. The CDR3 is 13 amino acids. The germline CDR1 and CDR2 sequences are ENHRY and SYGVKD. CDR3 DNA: TGTGCCATCAAGCAAGGGGTCGTCACTGAAGCTTTCTTT. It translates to CAIKQGVVTEAFF.

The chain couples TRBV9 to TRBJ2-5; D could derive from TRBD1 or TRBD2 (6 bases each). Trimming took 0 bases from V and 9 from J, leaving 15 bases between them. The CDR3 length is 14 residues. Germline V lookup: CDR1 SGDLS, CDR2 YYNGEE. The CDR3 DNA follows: TGTGCCAGCAGCGTAGGCGGGACAAAAGGGGCCCAGTACTTC. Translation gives CASSVGGTKGAQYF.

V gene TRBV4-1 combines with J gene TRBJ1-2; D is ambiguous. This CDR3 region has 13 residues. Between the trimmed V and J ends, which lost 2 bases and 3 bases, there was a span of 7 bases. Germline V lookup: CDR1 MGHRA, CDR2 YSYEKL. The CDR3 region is CASSQPLYYGYTF. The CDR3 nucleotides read TGCGCCAGCAGCCAACCCCTCTACTATGGCTACACCTTC.